Listed here are 26 T cell receptor beta chains from one sample, sequenced in a study of blood T cell repertoires in COVID-19. Sequencing was performed with immunoSEQ multiplex PCR; in TCRdb, only in-frame clones are kept and a portion is missing. This sample yields 360,000 or so clones, of which just under 90% are seen a single time; about 1.7% belongs to the top ten. The sample was PBMCs or T cells enriched from blood (not recorded which). The receptors come from a woman between 25 and 40 years old who had recovered from COVID-19.

This chain joins TRBV5-1 and TRBJ2-1, with TRBD2 matching over 9 bases. V gave up 0 bases and J gave up 8 bases; unmatched junction bases: 6. This CDR3 spans 15 amino acids. The V gene's germline CDR1 is SGHRS and CDR2 YFSETQ. The CDR3: CASSLEGGRADEQFF. The DNA for the CDR3 is TGCGCCAGCAGCTTGGAGGGCGGGAGGGCCGATGAGCAGTTCTTC.

This chain links TRBV7-9 with TRBJ2-1; TRBD1 aligns across 7 bases. Unmatched junction bases numbered 15, after V lost 7 bases and J lost 0 bases. The CDR3 has 18 amino acids. Germline assignment: CDR1 SEHNR and CDR2 FQNEAQ (reference sequence). The CDR3 region has the DNA TGTGCCAGCACGAATGAGGGGGCGGGCCAATTCTCCTACAATGAGCAGTTCTTC. Its translation is CASTNEGAGQFSYNEQFF.

The V and J genes are TRBV29-1 and TRBJ1-2; 8 nucleotides match TRBD1. J was trimmed by 4 bases and V by 7 bases; bases with no gene match: 8. The CDR3 loop spans 13 amino acids. Germline V gene data show CDR1 as SQVTM and CDR2 as ANQGSEA. The CDR3 coding sequence is TGCAGCGCTCCGCGGACAGGGACCTATGGCTACACCTTC. This translates into CSAPRTGTYGYTF.

The chain joins TRBV2 to TRBJ2-2; tentative D call: TRBD2 (5 bases). Deletions cut 6 bases from V and 2 bases from J, with 10 bases between. Per the germline V gene, CDR1 is SNHLY and CDR2 is FYNNEI. The CDR3 is 14 residues long. The CDR3 reads CASRLDENTGELFF. In nucleotides, the CDR3 is TGTGCCAGCAGACTAGACGAAAACACCGGGGAGCTGTTTTTT. Using reference TRBV2 and TRBJ2-2 for the parts outside the CDR3, the full variable domain is EPEVTQTPSHQVTQMGQEVILRCVPISNHLYFYWYRQILGQKVEFLVSFYNNEISEKSEIFDDQFSVERPDGSNFTLKIRSTKLEDSAMYFCASRLDENTGELFFGEGSRLTVL.

This sequence joins TRBV24-1 and TRBJ1-1, with D possibly being TRBD1 (5 bases). The germline gives CDR1 KGHDR, CDR2 SFDVKD. Trimming removed 2 bases from V and 9 bases from J, with 12 bases in between. The CDR3 has 13 residues. The CDR3 spells CATSDSPGYQAFF. CDR3 sequence (DNA): TGTGCCACCAGTGATTCCCCAGGGTACCAAGCTTTCTTT.

This chain connects TRBV28 to TRBJ2-7, with TRBD2 matching over 14 bases. V lost 4 bases and J lost 5; bases outside the gene matches: 7. Germline V gene data show CDR1 as MDHEN and CDR2 as SYDVKM. The CDR3 loop spans 16 amino acids. The CDR3 DNA reads as TGTGCCAGCAGTTCCCCGGGACTAGCGGGAGTAGACGAGCAGTACTTC. This encodes CASSSPGLAGVDEQYF.

V and J are TRBV9 and TRBJ2-5; D not certain. Germline CDR1 SGDLS, CDR2 YYNGEE. Trimming removed 4 bases from V and 2 bases from J, with 12 bases in between. The length of the CDR3 is 14 residues. This CDR3 is CASSPDTVQETQYF. The CDR3 coding sequence is TGTGCCAGCAGCCCAGACACAGTTCAAGAGACCCAGTACTTC.

This chain links TRBV9 with TRBJ2-2, with D maybe TRBD1 (7 bases). Germline lookup yields CDR1 SGDLS and CDR2 YYNGEE. This CDR3 comprises 16 residues. V was shortened by 4 bases and J by 6 bases, with 19 bases between the two germline ends. This chain's CDR3 is CASSPRDSQGAGELFF. CDR3 coding DNA: TGTGCCAGCAGCCCCCGGGACTCCCAGGGGGCCGGGGAGCTGTTTTTT.

This chain connects TRBV19 to TRBJ1-6; D possibly corresponds to TRBD1 (5 bases). CDR3 length equals 15 residues. From germline, CDR1 is LNHDA and CDR2 SQIVND (reference sequence). V was pared by 3 bases and J by 9 bases, with 15 bases between. The CDR3 DNA reads TGTGCCAGTAGTATCCTTGTCAGGGTCGGTTCACCCCTCCACTTT. Encoded protein: CASSILVRVGSPLHF.

Notes on this clone: This same CDR3 is encoded by further DNA sequences in the sample. The J gene is TRBJ2-7, the V gene TRBV28; D uncertain. This CDR3 comprises 11 residues. In germline, CDR1 is MDHEN, CDR2 SYDVKM. V lost 4 bases and J lost 3, with 4 bases in between. CDR3 nucleotides: TGTGCCAGCAGTTCTTACTACGAGCAGTACTTC. This encodes CASSSYYEQYF.

This clone has a single count. In DNA, the CDR3 is TGTGCCAGCAGCAACCGGGACAGGGCCTACGAGCAGTACTTC. Protein: CASSNRDRAYEQYF. The V gene is TRBV7-9, the J gene TRBJ2-7; 9 positions match TRBD1. Losses at the gene ends were 5 bases for V and 2 bases for J; bases not matched to a gene: 4. The length of the CDR3 is 14 residues. Germline lookup yields CDR1 SEHNR and CDR2 FQNEAQ (reference sequence).

The chain links TRBV10-1 to TRBJ2-3, with TRBD1 matching 9 bases. V dropped 0 bases and J dropped 3; count of bases not matched to a gene: 19. CDR3 size: 21 residues. Germline V lookup: CDR1 WNHNN, CDR2 SYGVQD (reference sequence). This chain's CDR3 is CASSESPTEDIPGQGTDTQYF. CDR3 nucleotides: TGCGCCAGCAGTGAGTCTCCCACGGAGGACATACCGGGACAGGGAACAGATACGCAGTATTTT.

V is TRBV24-1 and J is TRBJ1-4, with D unresolved. Trimming cost V 4 bases and J 3 bases, with 8 bases left between them. CDR1 is KGHDR and CDR2 is SFDVKD in the germline V gene. CDR3 size: 14 residues. The CDR3 reads CATSDTDSNEKLFF. The CDR3 DNA follows: TGTGCCACCAGTGACACGGACTCTAATGAAAAACTGTTTTTT.

The J gene is TRBJ2-3, the V gene TRBV6-5; D is possibly TRBD2 (6 bases). V dropped 8 bases and J dropped 6 bases, with 12 bases sitting between them. In germline, CDR1 is MNHEY, CDR2 SVGAGI. The CDR3 length is 12 residues. The CDR3 bases are TGTGCCAGCGGGGAGGCTTGGGATACGCAGTATTTT. As protein: CASGEAWDTQYF.

This clone was recorded a few times. The chain combines TRBV20-1 with TRBJ1-5, with a tentative D call TRBD1 (6 bases). Looked up from germline, CDR1 is DFQATT and CDR2 is SNEGSKA (reference sequence). Trimming stripped 3 bases from V and 0 bases from J, with 12 bases between. The CDR3 spans 15 residues. The CDR3 region is CSASGRGNSNQPQHF. CDR3 DNA sequence: TGCAGTGCTAGTGGCAGGGGAAATAGCAATCAGCCCCAGCATTTT.

The chain recombines TRBV6-5 with TRBJ2-3, with 9 bases matching TRBD2. The CDR3 has 14 amino acids. Germline-derived CDR1 and CDR2 are MNHEY and SVGAGI. V trimming: 6 bases; J trimming: 2 bases; junction bases outside the gene matches: 3. The DNA for the CDR3 is TGTGCCAGCAGGCGGGAGGGCCTCACAGATACGCAGTATTTT. Translating gives CASRREGLTDTQYF.

This rearrangement joins TRBV12-3 or TRBV12-4 to TRBJ2-7; TRBD1 matches 10 bases. V shed 6 bases and J 1 base; nucleotides not matched to a gene: 0. This CDR3 spans 13 amino acids. The CDR3 DNA sequence: TGTGCCAGCAGGGGACAGGGGTCCTACGAGCAGTACTTC. It is translated as CASRGQGSYEQYF.

V gene TRBV11-2 combines with J gene TRBJ2-7, with 7 positions matching TRBD2. CDR3 length: 16 amino acids. Trimming removed 5 bases from V and 3 bases from J; junction bases left unmatched: 13. CDR1 and CDR2 from the germline V gene are SGHAT and FQNNGV. The CDR3 nucleotides are TGTGCCAGCAGCCCCGGGAGTGGGGGGGTGAACTACGAGCAGTACTTC. This encodes CASSPGSGGVNYEQYF.

The genes are TRBV6-5 and TRBJ2-1; TRBD1 aligns across 9 bases. With V trimmed by 5 bases and J by 3 bases, 5 bases remained unmatched. This CDR3 region has 15 residues. Germline V CDR1 and CDR2: MNHEY, SVGAGI. As DNA, the CDR3 is TGTGCCAGCAGTCGGACAGGGGATGGCTACAATGAGCAGTTCTTC. The encoded protein is CASSRTGDGYNEQFF.

The CDR3 is CAISELDRGTYEQYF. DNA for the CDR3: TGTGCCATCAGTGAGCTGGACAGGGGAACCTACGAGCAGTACTTC. V is TRBV10-3 and J is TRBJ2-7; 9 bases align to TRBD1. This CDR3 is built from 15 residues. Germline CDR1 ENHRY, CDR2 SYGVKD. V lost 2 bases, J lost 2 bases, and 4 bases stayed unmatched.

This rearrangement joins TRBV6-5 to TRBJ2-7; D not resolved. Trimming pared 0 bases from V and 2 bases from J, leaving 5 bases between. The CDR3 spans 13 residues. Germline values: CDR1 MNHEY, CDR2 SVGAGI. The CDR3, as DNA: TGTGCCAGCAGTTACTCGCCAGCCTACGAGCAGTACTTC. Amino acids: CASSYSPAYEQYF.

The chain carries TRBV7-9 and TRBJ2-1; no reliable D call. V lost 2 bases, J lost 2 bases, and 13 bases lay in between. The CDR3 runs to 16 residues. Germline CDR1 SEHNR, CDR2 FQNEAQ (reference sequence). The CDR3 is CASSLFRSVAYNEQFF. As DNA, the CDR3 is TGTGCCAGCAGCTTATTTAGGAGCGTGGCCTACAATGAGCAGTTCTTC.

This sequence joins TRBV6-5 and TRBJ1-1; no definite D call. The germline CDR1 and CDR2 sequences are MNHEY and SVGAGI. V lost 2 bases to trimming and J lost 0 bases, with 13 bases between them. The CDR3 is made up of 16 amino acids. Here the CDR3 reads CASSYEPGGMNTEAFF. The CDR3 bases are TGTGCCAGCAGTTACGAGCCGGGAGGCATGAACACTGAAGCTTTCTTT.

The chain recombines TRBV11-3 with TRBJ1-4; the D is unclear. Trimming removed 5 bases from V and 4 bases from J, with 20 bases in between. CDR3 size: 17 residues. Germline lookup yields CDR1 SGHNT and CDR2 YENEEA. CDR3 sequence reads: CASSRARGVALNEKLFF. CDR3 nucleotides: TGTGCCAGCAGCCGAGCACGTGGAGTCGCGCTTAATGAAAAACTGTTTTTT.

This clone was counted a few times. V gene TRBV15 combines with J gene TRBJ1-4, with 7 nucleotides matching TRBD1. Per the germline V gene, CDR1 is LNHNV and CDR2 is YYDKDF (reference sequence). The CDR3 length is 18 residues. J lost 4 bases, V lost 0 bases, and 11 bases had no gene match. CDR3 protein: CATSRDLELGQLNEKLFF. The CDR3 nucleotides are TGTGCCACCAGCAGAGATCTGGAATTGGGACAGCTTAATGAAAAACTGTTTTTT.

In nucleotides, the CDR3 is TGTGCCAGCAGTTACTCGACTATGGGCCTCTCCTACGAGCAGTACTTC. This gives the protein CASSYSTMGLSYEQYF. The chain is built from TRBV6-2 or TRBV6-3 and TRBJ2-7, with a possible D match to TRBD2 (5 bases). Germline loops: CDR1 MNHEY, CDR2 SVGEGT. The CDR3 totals 16 residues. The germline V and J ends were trimmed by 0 bases and 0 bases, with 12 bases remaining between them.